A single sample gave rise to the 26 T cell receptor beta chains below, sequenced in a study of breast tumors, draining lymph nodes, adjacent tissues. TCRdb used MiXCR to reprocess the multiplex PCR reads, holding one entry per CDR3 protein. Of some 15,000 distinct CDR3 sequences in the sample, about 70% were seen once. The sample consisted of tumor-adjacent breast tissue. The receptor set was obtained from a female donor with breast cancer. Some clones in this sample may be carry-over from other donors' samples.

CDR3 sequence (DNA): TGTGCCAGCAGTGAGCGACTAGCCGGGACCGGGGAGCTGTTTTTT. Its protein product is CASSERLAGTGELFF. The V gene is TRBV12-3 or TRBV12-4, the J gene TRBJ2-2; 7 nucleotides line up with TRBD2. With V trimmed by 5 bases and J by 5 bases, 8 bases remained unmatched. The CDR3 length is 15 residues.

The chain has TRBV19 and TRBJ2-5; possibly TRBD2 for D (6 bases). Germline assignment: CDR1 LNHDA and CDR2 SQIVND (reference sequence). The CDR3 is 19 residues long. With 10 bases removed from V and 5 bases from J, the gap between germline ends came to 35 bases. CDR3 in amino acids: CAIQKSGFGGDSVGETQYF. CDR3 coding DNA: TGTGCCATCCAGAAATCAGGCTTCGGGGGAGATTCAGTTGGGGAGACCCAGTACTTC.

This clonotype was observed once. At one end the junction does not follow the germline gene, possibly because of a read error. CDR3 residues: CAISESWAGNEQFF. The CDR3 bases are TGTGCCATCAGTGAGTCGTGGGCGGGCAATGAGCAGTTCTTC. The rearrangement uses TRBV6-1 and TRBJ2-1; D perhaps matches TRBD2 (5 bases). Per germline, CDR1 MNHNS and CDR2 SASEGT. This CDR3 spans 14 amino acids.

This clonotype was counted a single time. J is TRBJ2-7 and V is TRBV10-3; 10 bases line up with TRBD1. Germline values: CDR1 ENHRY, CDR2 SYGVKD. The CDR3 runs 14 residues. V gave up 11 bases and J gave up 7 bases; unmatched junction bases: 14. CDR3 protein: CAVQTGGASWEQYF. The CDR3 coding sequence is TGTGCCGTGCAGACAGGGGGCGCGAGTTGGGAGCAGTACTTC.

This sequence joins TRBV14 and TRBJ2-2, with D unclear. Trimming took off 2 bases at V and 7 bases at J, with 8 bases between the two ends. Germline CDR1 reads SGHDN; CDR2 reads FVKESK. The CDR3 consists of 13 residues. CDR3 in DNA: TGTGCCAGCAGCCAATGGGGTGGCGGGGAGCTGTTTTTT. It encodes CASSQWGGGELFF.

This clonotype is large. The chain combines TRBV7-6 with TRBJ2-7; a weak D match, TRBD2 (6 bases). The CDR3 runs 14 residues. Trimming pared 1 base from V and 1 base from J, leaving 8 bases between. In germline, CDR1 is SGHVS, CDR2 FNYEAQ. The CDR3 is CASSLEEGSYEQYF. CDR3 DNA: TGTGCCAGCAGCTTAGAGGAGGGATCCTACGAGCAGTACTTC.

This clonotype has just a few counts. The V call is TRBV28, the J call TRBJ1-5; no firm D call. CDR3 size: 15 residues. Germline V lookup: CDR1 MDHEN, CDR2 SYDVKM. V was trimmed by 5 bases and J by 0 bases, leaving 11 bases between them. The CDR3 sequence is CASSPLDGSNQPQHF. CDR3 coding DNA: TGTGCCAGCAGTCCACTGGACGGTAGCAATCAGCCCCAGCATTTT.

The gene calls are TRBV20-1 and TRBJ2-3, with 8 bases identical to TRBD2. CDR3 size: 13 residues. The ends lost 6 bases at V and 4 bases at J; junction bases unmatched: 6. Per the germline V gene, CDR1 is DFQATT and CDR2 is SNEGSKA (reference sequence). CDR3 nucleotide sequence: TGCAGTGCCCACGGGGGGGTCCCAGATACGCAGTATTTT. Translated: CSAHGGVPDTQYF.

The DNA for the CDR3 is TGTGCCATCAGTGAGTCGGACAGGCCTTACGAGCAGTACTTC. Amino acid sequence: CAISESDRPYEQYF. The chain carries TRBV10-3 and TRBJ2-7; TRBD1 matches at 7 bases. This CDR3 region has 14 residues. From germline, CDR1 is ENHRY and CDR2 SYGVKD. The J segment lost 4 bases and the V segment lost 0 bases, leaving 3 bases of the junction unmatched.

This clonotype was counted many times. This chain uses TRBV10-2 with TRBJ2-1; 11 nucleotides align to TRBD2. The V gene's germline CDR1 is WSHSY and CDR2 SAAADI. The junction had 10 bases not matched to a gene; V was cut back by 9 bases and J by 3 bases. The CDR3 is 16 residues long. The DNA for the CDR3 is TGCGCCAGTAAAAGCCTCGGGACTAGCGGCTACAATGAGCAGTTCTTC. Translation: CASKSLGTSGYNEQFF.

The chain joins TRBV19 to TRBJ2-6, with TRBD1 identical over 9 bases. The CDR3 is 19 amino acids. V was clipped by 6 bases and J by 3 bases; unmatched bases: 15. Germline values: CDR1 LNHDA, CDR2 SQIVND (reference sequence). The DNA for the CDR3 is TGTGCCAGTAGGACACAGGGGGCGTCCATCCATGGTGGGGCCAACGTCCTGACTTTC. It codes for CASRTQGASIHGGANVLTF.

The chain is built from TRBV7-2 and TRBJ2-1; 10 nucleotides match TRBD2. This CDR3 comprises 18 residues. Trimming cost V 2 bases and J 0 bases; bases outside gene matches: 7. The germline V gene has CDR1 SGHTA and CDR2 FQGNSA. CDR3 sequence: CASSLFPPSGSSYNEQFF. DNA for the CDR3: TGTGCCAGCAGCTTATTCCCGCCTAGCGGGAGCTCCTACAATGAGCAGTTCTTC.

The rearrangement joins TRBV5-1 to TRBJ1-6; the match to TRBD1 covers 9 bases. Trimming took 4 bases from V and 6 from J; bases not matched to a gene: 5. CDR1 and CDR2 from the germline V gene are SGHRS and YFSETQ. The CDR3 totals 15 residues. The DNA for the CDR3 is TGCGCCAGCAGCAACGGACAGGGGAGTAATTCACCCCTCCACTTT. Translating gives CASSNGQGSNSPLHF.

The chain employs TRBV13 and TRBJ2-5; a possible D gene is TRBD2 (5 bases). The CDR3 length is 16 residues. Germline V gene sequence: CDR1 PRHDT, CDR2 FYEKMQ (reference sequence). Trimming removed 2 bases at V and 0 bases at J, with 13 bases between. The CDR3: CASSLSRWENQETQYF. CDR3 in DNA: TGTGCCAGCAGCTTATCCCGTTGGGAGAACCAAGAGACCCAGTACTTC.

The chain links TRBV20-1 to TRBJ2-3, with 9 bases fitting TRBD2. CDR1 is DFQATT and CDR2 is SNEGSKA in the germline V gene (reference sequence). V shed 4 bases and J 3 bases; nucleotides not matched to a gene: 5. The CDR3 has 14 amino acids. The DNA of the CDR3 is TGCAGTGCTATTTACCTAGCGGGAACAGATACGCAGTATTTT. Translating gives CSAIYLAGTDTQYF.

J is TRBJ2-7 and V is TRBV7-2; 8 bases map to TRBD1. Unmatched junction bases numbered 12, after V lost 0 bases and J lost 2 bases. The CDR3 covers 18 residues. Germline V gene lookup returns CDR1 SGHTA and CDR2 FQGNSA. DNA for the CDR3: TGTGCCAGCAGCTTAGCGGCGACAGGGGCGGTTAGCACCTACGAGCAGTACTTC. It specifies CASSLAATGAVSTYEQYF.

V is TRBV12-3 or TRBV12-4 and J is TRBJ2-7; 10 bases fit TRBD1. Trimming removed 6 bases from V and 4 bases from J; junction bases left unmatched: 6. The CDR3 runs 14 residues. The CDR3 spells CASSPRTGGYEQYF. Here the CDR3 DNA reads TGTGCCAGCAGCCCCAGGACAGGGGGATACGAGCAGTACTTC.

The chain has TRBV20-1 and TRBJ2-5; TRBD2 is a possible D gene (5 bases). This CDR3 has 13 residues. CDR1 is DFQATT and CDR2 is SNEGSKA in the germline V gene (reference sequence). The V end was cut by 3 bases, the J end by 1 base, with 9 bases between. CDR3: CSASLGSQETQYF. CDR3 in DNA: TGCAGTGCTAGTCTAGGGAGCCAAGAGACCCAGTACTTC.

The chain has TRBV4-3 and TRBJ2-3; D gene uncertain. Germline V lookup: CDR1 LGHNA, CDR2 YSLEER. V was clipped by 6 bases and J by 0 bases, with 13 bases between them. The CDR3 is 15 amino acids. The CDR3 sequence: CASSLTGSSTDTQYF. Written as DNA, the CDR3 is TGCGCCAGCAGTTTAACGGGTTCTAGCACAGATACGCAGTATTTT.

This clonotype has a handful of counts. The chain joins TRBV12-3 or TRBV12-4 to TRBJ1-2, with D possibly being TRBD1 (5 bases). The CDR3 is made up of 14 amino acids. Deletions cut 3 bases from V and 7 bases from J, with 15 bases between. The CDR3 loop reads CASSFPGGRSGYTF. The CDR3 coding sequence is TGTGCCAGCAGTTTCCCCGGGGGGAGGTCTGGCTACACCTTC.

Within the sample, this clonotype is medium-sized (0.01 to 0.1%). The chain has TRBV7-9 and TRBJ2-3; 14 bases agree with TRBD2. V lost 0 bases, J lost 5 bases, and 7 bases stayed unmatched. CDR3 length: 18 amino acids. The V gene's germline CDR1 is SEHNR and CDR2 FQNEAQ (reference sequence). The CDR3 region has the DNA TGTGCCAGCAGCTTAGCGTCGACTAGCGGGAGGGCCGTAGATACGCAGTATTTT. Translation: CASSLASTSGRAVDTQYF.

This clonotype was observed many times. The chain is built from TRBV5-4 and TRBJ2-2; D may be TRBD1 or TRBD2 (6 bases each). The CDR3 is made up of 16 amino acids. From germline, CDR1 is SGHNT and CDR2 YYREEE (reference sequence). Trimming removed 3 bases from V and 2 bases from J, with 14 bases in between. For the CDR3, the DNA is TGTGCCAGCAGCTACGGGGGCGGGACTAACACCGGGGAGCTGTTTTTT. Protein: CASSYGGGTNTGELFF.

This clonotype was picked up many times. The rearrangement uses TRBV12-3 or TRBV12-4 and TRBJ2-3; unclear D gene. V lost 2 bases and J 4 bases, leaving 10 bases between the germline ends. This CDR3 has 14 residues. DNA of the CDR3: TGTGCCAGCAGTTTAAGTCCTGTCGCAGATACGCAGTATTTT. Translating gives CASSLSPVADTQYF.

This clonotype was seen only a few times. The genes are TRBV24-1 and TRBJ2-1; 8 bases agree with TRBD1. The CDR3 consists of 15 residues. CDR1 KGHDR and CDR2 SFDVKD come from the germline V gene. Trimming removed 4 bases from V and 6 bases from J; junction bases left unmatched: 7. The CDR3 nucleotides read TGTGCCACCAGTGAAACAGGGGGATTGGGCAATGAGCAGTTCTTC. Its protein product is CATSETGGLGNEQFF.

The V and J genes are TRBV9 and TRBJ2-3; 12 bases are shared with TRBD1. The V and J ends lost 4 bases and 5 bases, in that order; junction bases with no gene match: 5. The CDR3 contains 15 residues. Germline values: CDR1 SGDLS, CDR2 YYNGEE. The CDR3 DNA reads TGTGCCAGCAGCAAGGGACAGGGGGCGCGAGATACGCAGTATTTT. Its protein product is CASSKGQGARDTQYF.

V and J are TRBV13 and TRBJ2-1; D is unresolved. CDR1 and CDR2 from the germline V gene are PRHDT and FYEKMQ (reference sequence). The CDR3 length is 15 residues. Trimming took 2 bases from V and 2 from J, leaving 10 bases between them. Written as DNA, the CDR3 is TGTGCCAGCAGCTTATCAGGCGTAACCTACAATGAGCAGTTCTTC. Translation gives CASSLSGVTYNEQFF.